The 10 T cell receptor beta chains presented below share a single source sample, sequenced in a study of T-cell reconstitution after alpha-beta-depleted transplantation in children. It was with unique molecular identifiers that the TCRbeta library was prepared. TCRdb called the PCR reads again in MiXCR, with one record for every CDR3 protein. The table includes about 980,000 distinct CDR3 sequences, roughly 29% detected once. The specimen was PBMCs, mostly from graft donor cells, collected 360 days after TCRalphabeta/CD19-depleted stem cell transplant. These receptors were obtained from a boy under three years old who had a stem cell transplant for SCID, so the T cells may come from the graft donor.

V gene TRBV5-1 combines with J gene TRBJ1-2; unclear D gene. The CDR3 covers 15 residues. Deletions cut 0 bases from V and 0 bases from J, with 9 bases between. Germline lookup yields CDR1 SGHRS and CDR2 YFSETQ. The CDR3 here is CASSLEVGTNYGYTF. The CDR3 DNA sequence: TGCGCCAGCAGCTTGGAAGTAGGAACTAACTATGGCTACACCTTC. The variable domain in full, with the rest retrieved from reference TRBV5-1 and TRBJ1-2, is KAGVTQTPRYLIKTRGQQVTLSCSPISGHRSVSWYQQTPGQGLQFLFEYFSETQRNKGNFPGRFSGRQFSNSRSEMNVSTLELGDSALYLCASSLEVGTNYGYTFGSGTRLTVV.

In nucleotides, the CDR3 is TGTGCCAGCAGCCAAGGAGGGACAGGAGCTTTGGAGTTCTTC. As protein: CASSQGGTGALEFF. The chain is built from TRBV3-1 and TRBJ2-1; 8 nucleotides match TRBD1. The trim removed 1 base at V and 14 bases at J, leaving 10 bases unmatched. CDR3 size: 14 residues. Germline assignment: CDR1 LGHDT and CDR2 YNNKEL (reference sequence).

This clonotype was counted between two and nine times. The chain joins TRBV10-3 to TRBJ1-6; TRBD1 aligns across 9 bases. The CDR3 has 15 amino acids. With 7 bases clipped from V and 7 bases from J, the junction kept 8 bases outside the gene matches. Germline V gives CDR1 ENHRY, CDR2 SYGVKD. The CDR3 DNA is TGTGCCATCAAAGCCTCGGGACAGGGCAATTCACCCCTCCACTTT. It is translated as CAIKASGQGNSPLHF.

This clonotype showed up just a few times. The chain's CDR3 is CASSQESGKSQPQHF. Written as DNA, the CDR3 is TGCGCCAGCAGCCAAGAGTCGGGGAAAAGTCAGCCCCAGCATTTT. J is TRBJ1-5 and V is TRBV4-3; D gene ambiguous. This CDR3 region has 15 residues. CDR1 and CDR2 from the germline V gene are LGHNA and YSLEER. Trimming cost V 0 bases and J 6 bases, with 12 bases left between them.

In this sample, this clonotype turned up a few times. The chain's CDR3 is CSVDGGRVKTDTQYF. The CDR3 coding sequence is TGCAGCGTTGATGGGGGTAGAGTAAAGACAGATACGCAGTATTTT. The gene calls are TRBV29-1 and TRBJ2-3; D may match TRBD1 or TRBD2 (5 bases each). This CDR3 has 15 amino acids. Germline CDR1 SQVTM, CDR2 ANQGSEA. V shed 3 bases and J shed 3 bases, with 16 bases lying between them.

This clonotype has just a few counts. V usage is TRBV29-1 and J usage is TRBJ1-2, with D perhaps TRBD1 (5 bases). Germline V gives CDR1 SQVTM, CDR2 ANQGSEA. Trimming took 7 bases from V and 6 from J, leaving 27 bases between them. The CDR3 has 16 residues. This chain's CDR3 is CSAVIRDGLSPDGYTF. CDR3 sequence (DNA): TGCAGCGCTGTGATCCGGGACGGCCTGTCCCCCGATGGCTACACCTTC.

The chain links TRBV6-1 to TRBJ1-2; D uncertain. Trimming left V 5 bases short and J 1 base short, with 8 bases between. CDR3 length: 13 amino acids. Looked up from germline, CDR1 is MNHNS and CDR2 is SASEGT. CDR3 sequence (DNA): TGTGCCAGCAGTCGGGCCATTAACTATGGCTACACCTTC. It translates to CASSRAINYGYTF.

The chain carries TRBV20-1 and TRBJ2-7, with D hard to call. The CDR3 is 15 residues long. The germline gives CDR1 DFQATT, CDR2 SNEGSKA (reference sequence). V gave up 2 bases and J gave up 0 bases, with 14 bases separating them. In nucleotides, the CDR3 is TGCAGTGCTAGACCGGTCCTTGGCAGCTCCTACGAGCAGTACTTC. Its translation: CSARPVLGSSYEQYF.

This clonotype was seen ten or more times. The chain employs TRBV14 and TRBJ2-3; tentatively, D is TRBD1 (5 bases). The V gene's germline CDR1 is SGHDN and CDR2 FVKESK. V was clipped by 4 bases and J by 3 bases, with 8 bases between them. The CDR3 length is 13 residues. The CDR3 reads CASSLYRTDTQYF. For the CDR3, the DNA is TGTGCCAGCAGCCTATACAGGACAGATACGCAGTATTTT.

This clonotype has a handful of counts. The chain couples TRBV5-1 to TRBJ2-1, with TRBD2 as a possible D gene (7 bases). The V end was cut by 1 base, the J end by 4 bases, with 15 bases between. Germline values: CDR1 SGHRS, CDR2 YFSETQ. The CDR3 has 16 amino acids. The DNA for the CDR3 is TGCGCCAGCAGCTTGCTAGGGGGGGCCAGTTACAATGAGCAGTTCTTC. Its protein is CASSLLGGASYNEQFF.